The 22 T cell receptor beta chains listed next were all sequenced from one sample in a study of T-cell memory formation after mild COVID-19. TCRdb called the 5' RACE reads again in MiXCR, with one record for every CDR3 protein. The sample lists about 210,000 distinct CDR3 sequences; roughly a tenth were seen once. Sequencing was performed on PBMCs or a T cell subset sorted from them (not recorded which). These TCRs come from a man younger than 35 who had mild COVID-19 (a few samples of this study predate the infection). Cell type and time point are not known.

This clonotype was recorded at least ten times. The V and J genes are TRBV7-2 and TRBJ2-7; 7 bases map to TRBD2. Germline-derived CDR1 and CDR2 are SGHTA and FQGNSA. The CDR3 is made up of 14 amino acids. V was clipped by 3 bases and J by 5 bases; unmatched bases: 7. CDR3 protein: CASSFGRGYHEQYF. The CDR3 DNA is TGTGCCAGCAGCTTCGGGCGGGGGTACCACGAGCAGTACTTC.

In this sample, this clonotype turned up many times. The chain has TRBV5-1 and TRBJ2-3; 9 bases fit TRBD2. Germline V gives CDR1 SGHRS, CDR2 YFSETQ. The trim removed 4 bases at V and 3 bases at J, leaving 9 bases unmatched. The CDR3 totals 16 residues. The CDR3 here is CASSQLEAGGTDTQYF. CDR3 sequence (DNA): TGCGCCAGCAGCCAATTGGAAGCGGGGGGTACAGATACGCAGTATTTT.

The table lists this clonotype with a few counts. This chain links TRBV27 with TRBJ1-1; no clear D. The CDR3 contains 13 residues. Trimming took 3 bases from V and 1 from J, leaving 6 bases between them. Germline lookup yields CDR1 MNHEY and CDR2 SMNVEV (reference sequence). The CDR3 here is CASSFQRNTEAFF. The DNA for the CDR3 is TGTGCCAGCAGTTTTCAGAGGAACACTGAAGCTTTCTTT.

The rearrangement uses TRBV7-6 and TRBJ1-5; D remains ambiguous. There are 16 residues in the CDR3. Germline loops: CDR1 SGHVS, CDR2 FNYEAQ. The V gene lost 2 bases and the J gene lost 4 bases, with 15 bases spanning the gap. This chain's CDR3 is CASSLKGSWANQPQHF. Here the CDR3 DNA reads TGTGCCAGCAGCTTAAAGGGCAGCTGGGCAAATCAGCCCCAGCATTTT.

The chain combines TRBV4-2 with TRBJ1-6, with D unclear. The V gene lost 6 bases and the J gene lost 0 bases, with 12 bases spanning the gap. Germline V CDR1 and CDR2: LGHNA, YNFKEQ. This CDR3 spans 16 amino acids. The CDR3 DNA is TGTGCCAGCAGACCCGACTCGGGCTCCTATAATTCACCCCTCCACTTT. Translation: CASRPDSGSYNSPLHF.

In DNA form, the CDR3 reads TGTGCCAGCAGCATATCGGGACTAGCGGGGTTTGGCACAGATACGCAGTATTTT. It encodes CASSISGLAGFGTDTQYF. This chain uses TRBV7-3 with TRBJ2-3; 13 bases line up with TRBD2. Germline V gene data show CDR1 as SGHTA and CDR2 as FQGTGA. The CDR3 runs to 18 residues. The trim removed 5 bases at V and 1 base at J, leaving 9 bases unmatched.

The chain employs TRBV7-3 and TRBJ2-2; 10 bases match TRBD1. There are 15 residues in the CDR3. Germline assignment: CDR1 SGHTA and CDR2 FQGTGA. V lost 2 bases to trimming and J lost 3 bases; unmatched junction nucleotides: 0. The CDR3 is CASSLGTGDTGELFF. DNA of the CDR3: TGTGCCAGCAGCTTAGGGACAGGGGACACCGGGGAGCTGTTTTTT.

This clonotype was seen more than once but under ten times. The CDR3 protein is CASSLWGSDGYTF. The CDR3 DNA is TGTGCCAGCAGCTTATGGGGGTCAGACGGCTACACCTTC. The V gene is TRBV7-3, the J gene TRBJ1-2; possibly TRBD1 for D (5 bases). The V end lost 2 bases, the J end lost 8 bases, and 12 bases lay between the germline ends. CDR1 is SGHTA, CDR2 FQGTGA, per germline. CDR3 length: 13 residues. The whole variable domain, filled in from reference TRBV7-3 and TRBJ1-2, reads GAGVSQTPSNKVTEKGKYVELRCDPISGHTALYWYRQSLGQGPEFLIYFQGTGAADDSGLPNDRFFAVRPEGSVSTLKIQRTERGDSAVYLCASSLWGSDGYTFGSGTRLTVV.

The chain uses TRBV30 and TRBJ2-5, with D maybe TRBD2 (5 bases). This CDR3 is built from 12 residues. With 5 bases removed from V and 5 bases from J, the gap between germline ends came to 12 bases. The germline gives CDR1 GTSNPN, CDR2 SVGIG (reference sequence). The CDR3 spells CAWALGRETQYF. Here the CDR3 DNA reads TGTGCCTGGGCACTAGGCAGGGAGACCCAGTACTTC.

The chain uses TRBV5-1 and TRBJ2-3; D is tentatively TRBD1 or TRBD2 (5 bases each). The V end was cut by 4 bases, the J end by 3 bases, with 12 bases between. Germline V gives CDR1 SGHRS, CDR2 YFSETQ. The CDR3 is 14 amino acids. This CDR3 reads CASSEGTGTDTQYF. The CDR3 coding sequence is TGCGCCAGCAGCGAGGGGACGGGGACAGATACGCAGTATTTT.

The CDR3 DNA is TGCGCCAGCAGCTTCGGAGGGGGAGTATACAATGAGCAGTTCTTC. It encodes CASSFGGGVYNEQFF. The rearrangement uses TRBV5-1 and TRBJ2-1; D is tentatively TRBD1 or TRBD2 (6 bases each). V gave up 2 bases and J gave up 4 bases, with 13 bases separating them. The germline V gene encodes CDR1 SGHRS and CDR2 YFSETQ. The CDR3 runs 15 residues.

This clonotype was recorded at least ten times. The genes are TRBV20-1 and TRBJ2-7, with D possibly being TRBD1 or TRBD2 (6 bases each). In germline, CDR1 is DFQATT, CDR2 SNEGSKA (reference sequence). The CDR3 consists of 12 residues. Trimming pared 8 bases from V and 3 bases from J, leaving 14 bases between. The CDR3 DNA sequence: TGCAGTCTGTCCGGGGGCCACTACGAGCAGTACTTC. Translated, it gives CSLSGGHYEQYF.

This clonotype was observed a few times. The rearrangement joins TRBV5-1 to TRBJ1-4; TRBD1 is a possible D gene (5 bases). The CDR3 is 15 residues long. Germline lookup yields CDR1 SGHRS and CDR2 YFSETQ. V shed 4 bases and J shed 7 bases, with 17 bases lying between them. The CDR3 DNA reads TGCGCCAGCAGCCTACGAGGGGAAGTGGGTGAAAAACTGTTTTTT. Its translation: CASSLRGEVGEKLFF.

This clonotype was observed once. The germline gene is not matched at one end of the junction; a read error may be the cause. This chain uses TRBV24-1 with TRBJ2-1; tentative D call: TRBD1 (6 bases). The CDR3 sequence is 16 residues long. Germline V gene sequence: CDR1 KGHDR, CDR2 SFDVKD. CDR3 residues: CATSDRTGRSYNEKFF. As DNA, the CDR3 is TGTGCCACCAGTGACCGAACAGGGCGGTCCTACAATGAGAAGTTCTTC.

Only a few counts were recorded for this clonotype. The V gene is TRBV5-1, the J gene TRBJ2-1; 8 nucleotides line up with TRBD2. The CDR3 has 16 amino acids. The germline CDR1 and CDR2 sequences are SGHRS and YFSETQ. Losses at the gene ends were 0 bases for V and 6 bases for J; bases not matched to a gene: 8. The CDR3 is CASSLAGTSRVNEQFF. CDR3 DNA sequence: TGCGCCAGCAGCTTGGCGGGGACTAGTCGGGTCAATGAGCAGTTCTTC.

This clonotype was observed a few times. This chain uses TRBV7-6 with TRBJ1-1; TRBD1 might be the D (5 bases). Deletions cut 5 bases from V and 5 bases from J, with 15 bases between. Germline CDR1 SGHVS, CDR2 FNYEAQ. CDR3 length: 14 residues. CDR3 bases: TGTGCCAGCAGCCGCCAGGGTATGCATACTGAAGCTTTCTTT. It codes for CASSRQGMHTEAFF.

This clonotype has only a few counts. V usage is TRBV10-3 and J usage is TRBJ1-1, with D unresolved. CDR3 length equals 11 residues. Trimming took 9 bases from V and 1 from J, leaving 6 bases between them. CDR1 and CDR2 (germline): ENHRY, SYGVKD. The DNA of the CDR3 is TGTGCCATTTCAGGGAACACTGAAGCTTTCTTT. Its protein product is CAISGNTEAFF.

Ten or more counts support this clonotype. The junction shows a germline mismatch at one end, possibly a read error. This chain's CDR3 is CASSLGQNYGYTF. The CDR3 DNA is TGCGCCAGCAGCTTGGGACAGAACTATGGCTACACCTTC. This chain uses TRBV12-3 or TRBV12-4 with TRBJ1-2; 7 bases match TRBD1. CDR3 length: 13 residues.

The J gene is TRBJ1-2, the V gene TRBV20-1; D is undetermined. V was clipped by 6 bases and J by 5 bases, with 7 bases between them. CDR3 size: 10 residues. CDR1 is DFQATT and CDR2 is SNEGSKA in the germline V gene (reference sequence). The CDR3 loop is CSAGRYGYTF. In DNA form, the CDR3 reads TGCAGTGCAGGGCGGTATGGCTACACCTTC.

This clonotype was seen more than once but under ten times. The chain uses TRBV4-2 and TRBJ2-7; D may be TRBD1 or TRBD2 (5 bases each). The V and J ends lost 4 bases and 0 bases respectively, with 19 bases between them. This CDR3 contains 17 residues. Germline CDR1 reads LGHNA; CDR2 reads YNFKEQ. The CDR3 here is CASSPTRGALGSYEQYF. The DNA for the CDR3 is TGTGCCAGCAGCCCGACGAGGGGAGCGTTAGGCTCCTACGAGCAGTACTTC.

The chain combines TRBV10-1 with TRBJ1-4; D may be TRBD1 (6 bases). The germline V gene encodes CDR1 WNHNN and CDR2 SYGVQD (reference sequence). This CDR3 has 13 residues. V lost 6 bases, J lost 5 bases, and 10 bases lay in between. The CDR3 coding sequence is TGCGCCAGCAGCCGACAGGAGAATGAAAAACTGTTTTTT. It codes for CASSRQENEKLFF.

The table lists this clonotype with a few counts. The chain has TRBV11-3 and TRBJ2-1; 10 positions agree with TRBD1. Germline CDR1 SGHNT, CDR2 YENEEA. Unmatched junction bases numbered 6, after V lost 5 bases and J lost 8 bases. CDR3 length: 14 amino acids. CDR3 residues: CASSPGTGDHEQFF. The CDR3 bases are TGTGCCAGCAGCCCGGGGACAGGGGATCATGAGCAGTTCTTC.